This T cell receptor beta chain was recorded in a study of beta chain features in type 1 diabetes. General observations from the study: TCRB repertoires of naive, central memory and Treg cells appeared more similar among patients than among healthy donors. Whether TCRB rearrangement is influenced by HLA type was left unresolved in this analysis. Moderately but significantly shorter TCRB CDR3s were found in Type 1 diabetes patients in all four CD4+ subsets.

With regard to this clone: The antigen is undetermined.

This CDR3 comprises 15 residues. The V gene's germline CDR1 is LNHDA and CDR2 SQIVND (reference sequence). Trimming stripped 6 bases from V and 3 bases from J, with 15 bases between. There was one heparinised blood draw per donor, averaging about 100 mL. TCRB transcripts that were expressed got sequenced, as all of the isolated RNA had been reverse transcribed. Clones were read by immunoSEQ multiplex PCR, and TCRdb kept only the in-frame ones, dropping some. Of hundreds of thousands of clones in the sample, about 14% were seen once. Source material: naive CD4+ T cells from blood. The receptor was isolated from a man in his late teens or twenties with type 1 diabetes. The chain couples TRBV19 to TRBJ1-5; D is undetermined. The CDR3 is CASRERAWNNQPQHF. In nucleotides, the CDR3 is TGTGCCAGTAGAGAGAGGGCTTGGAACAATCAGCCCCAGCATTTT.